Sequencing of this T cell receptor (beta chain) was carried out in a study of cytomegalovirus exposure and HLA in healthy donors. Whole-study findings and limits: The availability of immune exposure information extended only to CMV serostatus. In a later analysis, HLA-associated beta chains showed higher expansion and lower generation probabilities than comparable chains.

Samples came from healthy bone marrow donors. Nominally healthy donors were sampled, though unrecorded immune exposures were likely. The germline V gene has CDR1 SQVTM and CDR2 ANQGSEA. Trimming removed 1 base at V and 1 base at J, with 10 bases between. The CDR3 length is 14 residues. PCR employed 60 Vbeta and 13 Jbeta primers. The method was immunoSEQ multiplex PCR; TCRdb's version includes in-frame clones alone and lacks a portion of them. This sample has roughly 99,000 clones; about 84% occur once, and the top ten carry about 2.3%. Points on this clone: Its antigen is as yet unknown.

The chain carries TRBV29-1 and TRBJ2-5, with D tentatively TRBD2 (6 bases). The sample comprised PBMCs. This receptor was identified in a man aged 30-40 years in good health and CMV-seronegative. The CDR3 sequence is CSVEGEDTQETQYF. DNA for the CDR3: TGCAGCGTTGAAGGGGAGGACACCCAAGAGACCCAGTACTTC. The complete variable domain, with remaining parts taken from reference TRBV29-1 and TRBJ2-5, reads SAVISQKPSRDICQRGTSLTIQCQVDSQVTMMFWYRQQPGQSLTLIATANQGSEATYESGFVIDKFPISRPNLTFSTLTVSNMSPEDSSIYLCSVEGEDTQETQYFGPGTRLLVL.